These 26 T cell receptor beta chains share one sample of origin, sequenced in a study of blood T cell repertoires in COVID-19. This table comes from immunoSEQ multiplex PCR, and its TCRdb copy is limited to in-frame clones, with some not included. The sample consists of roughly 88,000 clones, roughly nine tenths of them appearing once. Sequenced: peripheral blood. All receptors derive from a woman aged 55-69 years with COVID-19, enrolled during active disease.

This chain uses TRBV27 with TRBJ2-7; D gene uncertain. The ends were cut back, 6 bases at V and 0 bases at J, with 6 bases in the middle. Germline V lookup: CDR1 MNHEY, CDR2 SMNVEV (reference sequence). The CDR3 totals 12 residues. The CDR3 DNA sequence: TGTGCCAGCAGCTCGAGCTCCTACGAGCAGTACTTC. Translation gives CASSSSSYEQYF.

CDR3 in amino acids: CASSQVRDPRGENFYGYTF. In nucleotides, the CDR3 is TGTGCCAGCAGCCAAGTTAGGGATCCAAGGGGCGAGAACTTCTATGGCTACACCTTC. The rearrangement joins TRBV14 to TRBJ1-2; tentatively, D is TRBD1 (5 bases). Germline loops: CDR1 SGHDN, CDR2 FVKESK. V was clipped by 1 base and J by 4 bases, with 25 bases between them. The CDR3 covers 19 residues. The full variable domain, its missing parts supplied by reference TRBV14 and TRBJ1-2, is EAGVTQFPSHSVIEKGQTVTLRCDPISGHDNLYWYRRVMGKEIKFLLHFVKESKQDESGMPNNRFLAERTGGTYSTLKVQPAELEDSGVYFCASSQVRDPRGENFYGYTFGSGTRLTVV.

The chain combines TRBV25-1 with TRBJ2-1; 7 positions match TRBD2. Germline V gives CDR1 MGHDK, CDR2 SYGVNS. This CDR3 has 17 residues. The J segment lost 3 bases and the V segment lost 1 base, leaving 9 bases of the junction unmatched. The CDR3 loop is CASSESPSGTIYNEQFF. The CDR3 DNA follows: TGTGCCAGCAGTGAATCTCCCTCCGGGACTATCTACAATGAGCAGTTCTTC.

CDR3: CASTAGRGNQPQHF. CDR3 nucleotide sequence: TGTGCCAGCACGGCGGGGAGGGGCAATCAGCCCCAGCATTTT. The rearrangement links TRBV2 to TRBJ1-5; D ambiguous. The length of the CDR3 is 14 residues. Trimming took 7 bases from V and 2 from J, leaving 12 bases between them. CDR1 SNHLY and CDR2 FYNNEI come from the germline V gene.

The V gene is TRBV11-3, the J gene TRBJ2-1; 11 bases align to TRBD2. V shed 5 bases, J shed 6 bases, and the junction held 3 bases outside the gene matches. The CDR3 is 14 amino acids. Germline V CDR1 and CDR2: SGHNT, YENEEA. The CDR3 nucleotides are TGTGCCAGCAGCCGTGGACTAGCGGGCAATGAGCAGTTCTTC. Translated: CASSRGLAGNEQFF. The variable domain in full, completed from reference TRBV11-3 and TRBJ2-1, reads EAGVVQSPRYKIIEKKQPVAFWCNPISGHNTLYWYLQNLGQGPELLIRYENEEAVDDSQLPKDRFSAERLKGVDSTLKIQPAELGDSAVYLCASSRGLAGNEQFFGPGTRLTVL.

V is TRBV7-2 and J is TRBJ2-7; D gene uncertain. CDR3 size: 11 residues. CDR1 and CDR2 (germline): SGHTA, FQGNSA. V was trimmed by 2 bases and J by 3 bases, leaving 2 bases between them. The CDR3 region has the DNA TGTGCCAGCAGCTTATACTACGAGCAGTACTTC. Its protein is CASSLYYEQYF.

V usage is TRBV6-5 and J usage is TRBJ1-5; D is unresolved. CDR1 is MNHEY and CDR2 is SVGAGI in the germline V gene. V gave up 4 bases and J gave up 2 bases, with 15 bases separating them. This CDR3 has 16 amino acids. CDR3: CASSSLGYRGNQPQHF. CDR3 coding DNA: TGTGCCAGCAGTTCCTTGGGTTACCGGGGCAATCAGCCCCAGCATTTT.

The genes are TRBV5-1 and TRBJ2-3, with 11 bases identical to TRBD2. Germline values: CDR1 SGHRS, CDR2 YFSETQ. The CDR3 has 14 residues. V lost 5 bases to trimming and J lost 4 bases; unmatched junction nucleotides: 3. This chain's CDR3 is CASRFSGGADTQYF. The CDR3 DNA reads as TGCGCCAGCAGATTTAGCGGGGGGGCAGATACGCAGTATTTT. Supplemented by reference TRBV5-1 and TRBJ2-3, the full variable domain reads KAGVTQTPRYLIKTRGQQVTLSCSPISGHRSVSWYQQTPGQGLQFLFEYFSETQRNKGNFPGRFSGRQFSNSRSEMNVSTLELGDSALYLCASRFSGGADTQYFGPGTRLTVL.

The gene calls are TRBV6-1 and TRBJ2-1; 8 nucleotides match TRBD1. The CDR3 contains 16 residues. Per the germline V gene, CDR1 is MNHNS and CDR2 is SASEGT. V shed 2 bases, J shed 4 bases, and the junction held 7 bases outside the gene matches. CDR3 protein: CASSELRQGPYNEQFF. CDR3 nucleotides: TGTGCCAGCAGTGAACTAAGACAGGGGCCTTACAATGAGCAGTTCTTC.

This clone was counted between two and nine times. The V call is TRBV7-9, the J call TRBJ2-7; 7 bases agree with TRBD1. There are 15 residues in the CDR3. CDR1 is SEHNR, CDR2 FQNEAQ, per germline (reference sequence). The junction had 13 bases not matched to a gene; V was cut back by 7 bases and J by 4 bases. The CDR3 loop is CASNTWQGQFYEQYF. The CDR3 nucleotides read TGTGCCAGCAATACGTGGCAGGGACAGTTTTACGAGCAGTACTTC. Complete variable domain (other parts from reference TRBV7-9 and TRBJ2-7): DTGVSQNPRHKITKRGQNVTFRCDPISEHNRLYWYRQTLGQGPEFLTYFQNEAQLEKSRLLSDRFSAERPKGSFSTLEIQRTEQGDSAMYLCASNTWQGQFYEQYFGPGTRLTVT.

The chain links TRBV12-3 or TRBV12-4 to TRBJ1-2, with no clear D. The CDR3 consists of 13 residues. V lost 1 base to trimming and J lost 8 bases, with 11 bases between them. The CDR3 spells CASSLVGVVGYTF. As DNA, the CDR3 is TGTGCCAGCAGTTTAGTGGGAGTGGTAGGCTACACCTTC.

This sequence joins TRBV2 and TRBJ2-1; weak D call: TRBD2 (6 bases). Between the trimmed V and J ends, which lost 0 bases and 10 bases, there was a span of 10 bases. The CDR3 runs to 13 residues. The germline V gene encodes CDR1 SNHLY and CDR2 FYNNEI. CDR3: CASSEAPGSEQFF. CDR3 sequence (DNA): TGTGCCAGCAGTGAAGCGCCCGGGAGCGAGCAGTTCTTC.

The V and J genes are TRBV6-6 and TRBJ2-3, with D possibly TRBD1 on 7 matching bases. The germline CDR1 and CDR2 sequences are MNHNY and SVGAGI (reference sequence). Trimming pared 5 bases from V and 3 bases from J, leaving 30 bases between. The CDR3 has 20 residues. The CDR3 region has the DNA TGTGCCAGCAGTCCCCAGGGGGGCCCCGTCCGATCCGGTGAGACAGATACGCAGTATTTT. Its translation: CASSPQGGPVRSGETDTQYF.

This clone came up a few times. This chain connects TRBV19 to TRBJ1-2, with 10 positions matching TRBD1. V gave up 9 bases and J gave up 7 bases; unmatched junction bases: 5. The CDR3 totals 12 residues. Germline CDR1 and CDR2: LNHDA and SQIVND (reference sequence). CDR3 DNA sequence: TGTGCCAGCCTGACAGGGGGCAGTGGCTACACCTTC. Its protein product is CASLTGGSGYTF.

The chain is built from TRBV5-1 and TRBJ1-4, with 7 positions matching TRBD1. Germline trimming cut 4 bases from V and 1 base from J; bases unmatched to any gene: 4. CDR1 is SGHRS and CDR2 is YFSETQ in the germline V gene. The CDR3 is 15 amino acids. This CDR3 is CASSNSGGTNEKLFF. In DNA, the CDR3 is TGCGCCAGCAGCAATTCAGGGGGAACTAATGAAAAACTGTTTTTT. The whole variable domain, remainder taken from reference TRBV5-1 and TRBJ1-4, is KAGVTQTPRYLIKTRGQQVTLSCSPISGHRSVSWYQQTPGQGLQFLFEYFSETQRNKGNFPGRFSGRQFSNSRSEMNVSTLELGDSALYLCASSNSGGTNEKLFFGSGTQLSVL.

The chain uses TRBV7-9 and TRBJ2-7; TRBD1 matches at 8 bases. The V and J ends lost 8 bases and 6 bases, in that order; junction bases with no gene match: 9. The CDR3 extends over 13 amino acids. Germline lookup yields CDR1 SEHNR and CDR2 FQNEAQ (reference sequence). CDR3 sequence (DNA): TGTGCCAGCGCGACAAAGGGGACAGGCGAGCAGTACTTC. This encodes CASATKGTGEQYF. The whole variable domain, remainder taken from reference TRBV7-9 and TRBJ2-7, is DTGVSQNPRHKITKRGQNVTFRCDPISEHNRLYWYRQTLGQGPEFLTYFQNEAQLEKSRLLSDRFSAERPKGSFSTLEIQRTEQGDSAMYLCASATKGTGEQYFGPGTRLTVT.

J is TRBJ1-1 and V is TRBV6-2 or TRBV6-3; 9 bases match TRBD1. Looked up from germline, CDR1 is MNHEY and CDR2 is SVGEGT. The CDR3 length is 16 residues. Germline trimming cut 5 bases from V and 2 bases from J; bases unmatched to any gene: 9. The CDR3 region has the DNA TGTGCCAGCAGTCACCGGGACAGGGACGTAAACACTGAAGCTTTCTTT. Residues: CASSHRDRDVNTEAFF.

The chain carries TRBV27 and TRBJ1-6, with a weak D call TRBD1 (6 bases). The CDR3 consists of 14 residues. The V gene lost 2 bases and the J gene lost 10 bases, with 12 bases spanning the gap. The germline V gene has CDR1 MNHEY and CDR2 SMNVEV (reference sequence). The CDR3 DNA is TGTGCCAGCAGTTTAGCAGGGGTCCTCTCACCCCTCCACTTT. Protein: CASSLAGVLSPLHF.

The chain recombines TRBV19 with TRBJ1-5, with D possibly being TRBD1 (5 bases). The CDR3 is 17 amino acids. With 0 bases removed from V and 4 bases from J, the gap between germline ends came to 16 bases. CDR1 is LNHDA, CDR2 SQIVND, per germline (reference sequence). The CDR3 nucleotides are TGTGCCAGTAGTATAGAAGCGGTTGGGGGGGGGAATCAGCCCCAGCATTTT. Residues: CASSIEAVGGGNQPQHF.

This clone occurred a few times. The chain is built from TRBV23-1 and TRBJ1-2, with 8 bases identical to TRBD1. Being an ORF, TRBV23-1 has a function that is uncertain. This CDR3 has 18 amino acids. Unmatched junction bases numbered 17, after V lost 0 bases and J lost 8 bases. The CDR3 nucleotides read TGCGCCAGCAGTCAATCAGCAGTGACAGGGGCCATGGTAGTCGGCTACACCTTC. This encodes CASSQSAVTGAMVVGYTF.

The chain joins TRBV2 to TRBJ2-5; no clear D gene. Germline CDR1 SNHLY, CDR2 FYNNEI. V was shortened by 6 bases and J by 4 bases, with 6 bases between the two germline ends. The CDR3 runs to 11 residues. The CDR3 nucleotides read TGTGCCAGCAGGGAGACAGAGACCCAGTACTTC. Its translation: CASRETETQYF.

The genes are TRBV27 and TRBJ2-1; 13 positions match TRBD2. V trimming: 6 bases; J trimming: 10 bases; junction bases outside the gene matches: 9. This CDR3 is built from 15 residues. The germline gives CDR1 MNHEY, CDR2 SMNVEV (reference sequence). The chain's CDR3 is CASSPGTSGEREQFF. The CDR3 nucleotides are TGTGCCAGCAGCCCCGGGACTAGCGGGGAGCGGGAGCAGTTCTTC.

CDR3 region: CAISESGTGGSGYTF. CDR3 nucleotide sequence: TGTGCCATCAGTGAGTCCGGGACAGGGGGGTCTGGCTACACCTTC. V and J are TRBV10-3 and TRBJ1-2, with 11 nucleotides matching TRBD1. V dropped 0 bases and J dropped 7; count of bases not matched to a gene: 4. The CDR3 sequence is 15 residues long. CDR1 ENHRY and CDR2 SYGVKD come from the germline V gene.

As DNA, the CDR3 is TGTGCCAGCAGTGAATTCGCTAACTATGGCTACACCTTC. This sequence encodes CASSEFANYGYTF. The chain links TRBV25-1 to TRBJ1-2; the D is unclear. The CDR3 has 13 residues. Germline V CDR1 and CDR2: MGHDK, SYGVNS. The V end lost 1 base, the J end lost 0 bases, and 3 bases lay between the germline ends.

This clone was picked up one time. The V and J genes are TRBV5-1 and TRBJ2-1; 10 positions match TRBD2. The CDR3 spans 16 residues. The J segment lost 3 bases and the V segment lost 4 bases, leaving 7 bases of the junction unmatched. Germline loops: CDR1 SGHRS, CDR2 YFSETQ. The CDR3 DNA reads as TGCGCCAGCAGCCCAGCTAGCGGGGGATACTACAATGAGCAGTTCTTC. This encodes CASSPASGGYYNEQFF.

This clone turned up a few times. The chain recombines TRBV2 with TRBJ2-7; TRBD1 aligns across 7 bases. This CDR3 contains 13 residues. V lost 6 bases and J lost 2; bases outside the gene matches: 4. CDR1 and CDR2 (germline): SNHLY, FYNNEI. The CDR3 DNA reads TGTGCCAGCAGCGGACAGGTCCCCTACGAGCAGTACTTC. Residues: CASSGQVPYEQYF.